These T cell receptor beta chains were read from a single sample in a study of cytomegalovirus exposure and HLA in healthy donors. Method: immunoSEQ multiplex PCR; TCRdb's copy keeps in-frame clones and lacks some. The sample records over 150,000 clones, roughly four fifths being singletons. Sequencing was performed on PBMCs. These receptor sequences come from a woman between 45 and 65 years old in good health and CMV-seropositive. CDR3s include the opening cysteine and the closing phenylalanine or tryptophan. A D gene is named only where the DNA matches it firmly. Clone size appears in some rows only: once, few, many, or a class for an expanded clone.

clone_size | j_call | d_call | v_call | cdr3_nt | cdr3_aa
. | TRBJ2-1 | . | TRBV7-9 | TGTGCCAGCAGCTTCGATTTAGGGGCCTACAATGAGCAGTTCTTC | CASSFDLGAYNEQFF
. | TRBJ1-2 | . | TRBV6-5 | TGTGCCAGCAGTTACTCGGGAGGGATTTATGGCTACACCTTC | CASSYSGGIYGYTF
. | TRBJ2-5 | . | TRBV5-3 | TGTGCCAGAAGCCACTTCCCACCAGGCAGGGTGAAATGGGAGACCCAGTACTTC | CARSHFPPGRVKWETQYF
. | TRBJ2-3 | . | TRBV29-1 | TGCAGCGTCGTTGTAGGGGCGGATTTCTACACAGATACGCAGTATTTT | CSVVVGADFYTDTQYF
. | TRBJ2-7 | . | TRBV6-1 | TGTGCCAGCAGTTTTGCAGGTCGGACCTACGAGCAGTACTTC | CASSFAGRTYEQYF
. | TRBJ1-2 | . | TRBV2 | TGTGCCAGCAGTGAAGAGTCCGCAGTAAATTCCTATGGCTACACCTTC | CASSEESAVNSYGYTF
once | TRBJ2-5 | . | TRBV2 | TGTGCCAGCGGAAGGGAGTGGGGAGAGACCCAGTACTTC | CASGREWGETQYF
. | TRBJ1-5 | . | TRBV15 | TGTGCCACCAGCGCAGCCATGGGGGGTCAGCATTTT | CATSAAMGGQHF
. | TRBJ2-7 | . | TRBV19 | TGTGCCAGTAGTAGCCCGGGACAAGGAGGTCGATACGAGCAGTACTTC | CASSSPGQGGRYEQYF
. | TRBJ2-2 | . | TRBV7-2 | TGTGCCAGCAGCTTAGAGGTTAGCGGAAGGACCGGGGAGCTGTTTTTT | CASSLEVSGRTGELFF
. | TRBJ2-7 | TRBD1 | TRBV2 | TGTGCCAGCAGGGCCGGGACAGGGTGGCCCCGGGAGTACTTC | CASRAGTGWPREYF
. | TRBJ2-1 | TRBD2 | TRBV9 | TGTGCCAGCAGCGCCAATGCGGGAGTAGGCAATGAGCAGTTCTTC | CASSANAGVGNEQFF
. | TRBJ1-5 | . | TRBV2 | TGTGCCAGCAGTGGTAATAGCAATCAGCCCCAGCATTTT | CASSGNSNQPQHF
. | TRBJ2-3 | . | TRBV2 | TGTGCCAGCAGCCCTCAGACAGGAATGGTGCAATATTTT | CASSPQTGMVQYF
. | TRBJ1-2 | . | TRBV28 | TGTGCCAGCAGTTTGAACAGGGCTAACTATGGCTACACCTTC | CASSLNRANYGYTF
. | TRBJ2-4 | . | TRBV15 | TGTGCCACCCAACAGGATCTAGCCAAAAACATTCAGTACTTC | CATQQDLAKNIQYF
. | TRBJ2-3 | TRBD2 | TRBV15 | TGTGCCACCAGCTTTTCTGGGACTAGCGGGAGGGGATTCGGCACAGATACGCAGTATTTT | CATSFSGTSGRGFGTDTQYF
. | TRBJ2-5 | TRBD2 | TRBV19 | TGTGCCAGTAGTCCCTCAAGGACTAGCGGGAGATGGGAGACCCAGTACTTC | CASSPSRTSGRWETQYF
. | TRBJ2-5 | . | TRBV5-6 | TGTGCCAGCAGCTTGGCAGGGGCGGAGACCCAGTACTTC | CASSLAGAETQYF
. | TRBJ1-2 | TRBD1 | TRBV25-1 | TGTGCCAGCAGTGAATATGGACAGGGTCGTGGCTACACCTTC | CASSEYGQGRGYTF
once | TRBJ2-3 | . | TRBV29-1 | TGCAGCGGATCAGGGGATCCTTCTAGCACAGATACGCAGTATTTT | CSGSGDPSSTDTQYF
. | TRBJ2-3 | TRBD2 | TRBV5-1 | TGCGCCAGCAGCTCCCGGACTAGCGAGGGTACGCAGTATTTT | CASSSRTSEGTQYF
. | TRBJ2-7 | . | TRBV5-1 | TGCGCCAGCAGCTTGAGGTCAGCGGGCCCCTACGAGCAGTACTTC | CASSLRSAGPYEQYF
. | TRBJ1-6 | . | TRBV2 | TGTGCCAGCAGTGAAATCAGGGCCGATGACCACTTT | CASSEIRADDHF
. | TRBJ2-1 | TRBD2 | TRBV27 | TGTGCCAGCAGTGCATTCGGGACTACATACAATGAGCAGTTCTTC | CASSAFGTTYNEQFF
. | TRBJ2-7 | . | TRBV5-4 | TGTGCCAGCAGCTCAGGGGATGGGCAGTACTTC | CASSSGDGQYF
once | TRBJ1-4 | . | TRBV28 | TGTGCCAGCAGTGACGGCCCCGGGAGGAAAAAACTGTTTTTT | CASSDGPGRKKLFF
. | TRBJ2-7 | TRBD1 | TRBV10-2 | TGCGCCAGCAGCGGGGACAGTTCCTACGAGCAGTACTTC | CASSGDSSYEQYF
. | TRBJ2-4 | . | TRBV18 | TGTGCCAGCTCACGAGGGGCCGCAGGGGAAAACATTCAGTACTTC | CASSRGAAGENIQYF
. | TRBJ2-7 | TRBD2 | TRBV10-3 | TGTGCCATCAGTGCCGGGACTAACTACGAGCAGTACTTC | CAISAGTNYEQYF
. | TRBJ2-3 | TRBD2 | TRBV7-2 | TGTGCCAGTGTGCGGGGGTCCAGCACAGATACGCAGTATTTT | CASVRGSSTDTQYF
. | TRBJ2-7 | TRBD2 | TRBV6-1 | TGTGCCAGCAGTGGACTAGCGGGAGGTCCTTACGAGCAGTACTTC | CASSGLAGGPYEQYF
few | TRBJ1-5 | . | TRBV10-3 | TGTGCCATCAGTGCTAGCCAAAATCAGCCCCAGCATTTT | CAISASQNQPQHF